This is a list of T cell receptor beta chains from one sample in a study of blood T cell repertoires in COVID-19. Sequencing was performed with immunoSEQ multiplex PCR; in TCRdb, only in-frame clones are kept and a portion is missing. The sample yields about 87,000 clones, approximately 85% seen once. The sequenced material came from peripheral blood. The receptors were gathered from a woman of 80 years or more with COVID-19, enrolled during active disease. CDR3s include the opening cysteine and the closing phenylalanine or tryptophan. D genes are given only for firm matches. Clone sizes are given selectively: once, few, many, or a class where the clone is expanded.

v_gene	d_gene	abundance	j_gene	CDR3nt	CDR3aa
TRBV18	TRBD1	NA	TRBJ2-7	TGTGCCAGCTCAACTCTTGGCCAGGGGGCTGGAGAGCAGTACTTC	CASSTLGQGAGEQYF
TRBV24-1	NA	NA	TRBJ1-2	TGTGCCACCAGTGAGAGGGGGAATTATGGCTACACCTTC	CATSERGNYGYTF
TRBV5-8	TRBD2	NA	TRBJ2-1	TGTGCCAGCCCCCGGGGGGGGACCTACAATGAGCAGTTCTTC	CASPRGGTYNEQFF
TRBV18	NA	NA	TRBJ1-5	TGTGCCAGCTCACGGACTCTACCAAGCAATCAGCCCCAGCATTTT	CASSRTLPSNQPQHF
TRBV10-1	NA	NA	TRBJ2-7	TGCGCCAGCAGCGTGGGAGCCTACGAGCAGTACTTC	CASSVGAYEQYF
TRBV18	NA	NA	TRBJ1-2	TGTGCCAGCTCAGGCGACAGGAACCGGTATGGCTACACCTTC	CASSGDRNRYGYTF
TRBV10-3	TRBD1	NA	TRBJ2-2	TGTGCCATCAGTGAGTCTTTCCGACAGGGGCGAGCCGGGGAGCTGTTTTTT	CAISESFRQGRAGELFF
TRBV7-3	TRBD2	NA	TRBJ2-1	TGTGCCAGCAGCCCGGATAGCGGGAGGGCCTACAATGAGCAGTTCTTC	CASSPDSGRAYNEQFF
TRBV4-1	TRBD1	NA	TRBJ2-7	TGCGCCAGCAGCAGGACAGGTCCGTCCTACGAGCAGTACTTC	CASSRTGPSYEQYF
TRBV4-2	TRBD1	NA	TRBJ1-5	TGTGCCAGCAGCCAAGATCGACAGGGGGATCAGCCCCAGCATTTT	CASSQDRQGDQPQHF
TRBV2	NA	NA	TRBJ1-4	TGTGCCAGCAGTCGTATGACACAGGGTAATGAAAAACTGTTTTTT	CASSRMTQGNEKLFF
TRBV5-4	NA	once	TRBJ2-6	TGTGCCAGCAGCTTGGACGGCTCTGGGGCCAACGTCCTGACTTTC	CASSLDGSGANVLTF
TRBV4-2	TRBD2	once	TRBJ2-1	TGTGCCAGCAGCCAAGATGGAGCGGGGGCCTACAATGAGCAGTTCTTC	CASSQDGAGAYNEQFF
TRBV9	TRBD1	NA	TRBJ2-6	TGTGCCAGCAGCGCCGGGACAGGGAGATCTGGGGCCAACGTCCTGACTTTC	CASSAGTGRSGANVLTF
TRBV5-1	TRBD2	NA	TRBJ2-3	TGCGCCAGCAGCTTGATGAGACTAGCGGGAGAGGGAGATACGCAGTATTTT	CASSLMRLAGEGDTQYF
TRBV28	NA	NA	TRBJ1-2	TGTGCCAGCAGAAAGACAGCTCGTTACGGCTACACCTTC	CASRKTARYGYTF
TRBV11-2	TRBD2	few	TRBJ2-7	TGTGCCAGCAGACCTAGCGGGGGGACCTACGAGCAGTACTTC	CASRPSGGTYEQYF
TRBV3-1/TRBV3-2	NA	NA	TRBJ2-1	TGTGCCTATATACTAGTTTATGAGCAGTTCTTC	CAYILVYEQFF
TRBV2	TRBD1	NA	TRBJ1-5	TGTGCCAGCAGTAAGCAGGGGGATCAGCCCCAGCATTTT	CASSKQGDQPQHF
TRBV5-1	TRBD2	NA	TRBJ2-1	TGCGCCAGCAGCCCGGGGCTAGCGGGGCTAAATGAGCAGTTCTTC	CASSPGLAGLNEQFF
TRBV7-2	TRBD1	NA	TRBJ1-1	TGTGCCAGCAGGTTCACAGGGGCGCCTGAAGCTTTCTTT	CASRFTGAPEAFF
TRBV7-8	NA	NA	TRBJ1-4	TGTGCCAGCAGCTTAGGTCAGGGTGGAGAAAAACTGTTTTTT	CASSLGQGGEKLFF
TRBV28	TRBD1	NA	TRBJ2-3	TGTGCCAGCAGTTCCTTGACAGGGGCCACCTTCACAGATACGCAGTATTTT	CASSSLTGATFTDTQYF
TRBV5-4	TRBD1	once	TRBJ1-4	TGTGCCAGCAGCGTGCAGGGGGCAACTAATGAAAAACTGTTTTTT	CASSVQGATNEKLFF
TRBV5-5	NA	NA	TRBJ2-1	TGTGCCAGCAGCTTGACCGGGACTGGCTACAATGAGCAGTTCTTC	CASSLTGTGYNEQFF
TRBV6-2/TRBV6-3	TRBD2	NA	TRBJ2-3	TGTGCCAGCAGCGGACTAGCGGGGAGCACAGATACGCAGTATTTT	CASSGLAGSTDTQYF
TRBV12-3/TRBV12-4	NA	NA	TRBJ1-4	TGTGCCAGCAGTTTTCGGGAGAAACTGTTTTTT	CASSFREKLFF
TRBV18	TRBD1	few	TRBJ1-1	TGTGCCAGCTCACCGACAGGGTTCACTGAAGCTTTCTTT	CASSPTGFTEAFF
TRBV3-1/TRBV3-2	NA	NA	TRBJ1-5	TGTGCCAGCAGCCAAGGTTGGAGTCAGCCCCAGCATTTT	CASSQGWSQPQHF
TRBV5-1	NA	NA	TRBJ2-1	TGCGCCAGCAGCTTTTCGGGTAGCGTCTACTACAATGAGCAGTTCTTC	CASSFSGSVYYNEQFF
TRBV30	TRBD1	NA	TRBJ1-2	TGTGCCTGGAGTGTGACAGGGACTGGGCATGGCTACACCTTC	CAWSVTGTGHGYTF
TRBV5-4	TRBD2	NA	TRBJ2-1	TGTGCCAGCAGCCGTGGGGGACTAGCGGAGGGGGATGAGCAGTTCTTC	CASSRGGLAEGDEQFF
TRBV9	NA	NA	TRBJ1-2	TGTGCCAGCAGCCCTCCGGGGGGCTTTGGTGGCTACACCTTC	CASSPPGGFGGYTF
TRBV28	TRBD1	NA	TRBJ2-1	TGTGTTGCACGGACAGGCCTCGGGGAGCAGTTCTTC	CVARTGLGEQFF
TRBV30	NA	few	TRBJ2-3	TGTGCCTGGGCACAGGGAGATACGCAGTATTTT	CAWAQGDTQYF
TRBV6-1	TRBD1	NA	TRBJ1-5	TGTGCCAGCAGTGACCAGGGGGTAAATCAGCCCCAGCATTTT	CASSDQGVNQPQHF
TRBV10-2	NA	NA	TRBJ1-2	TGCGCCAGCACCGCCGTTGGGGTACGGGGGGACTATGGCTACACCTTC	CASTAVGVRGDYGYTF
TRBV9	TRBD1	NA	TRBJ2-1	TGTGCCAGCAGCGTGAGACAGGGGTCGTCTGAGCAGTTCTTC	CASSVRQGSSEQFF
TRBV24-1	TRBD1	NA	TRBJ1-3	TGTGCCCCGAACAGGGGGCGCGGTGGAAACACCATATATTTT	CAPNRGRGGNTIYF
TRBV12-3/TRBV12-4	NA	NA	TRBJ1-6	TGTGCCAGCAGTTTAGGGTCCGGGGTCCCCCTCCACTTT	CASSLGSGVPLHF
TRBV5-1	TRBD1	NA	TRBJ2-7	TGCGCCAGCAGCCGGACAGGGGGCCAAGACGAGCAGTACTTC	CASSRTGGQDEQYF
TRBV28	NA	NA	TRBJ1-1	TGTGCCAGCAGTCTACTCTTCAGGGTAGGGAACACTGAAGCTTTCTTT	CASSLLFRVGNTEAFF
TRBV5-1	NA	NA	TRBJ2-7	TGCGCCAGCAGTCCCCAGCGGAGCTCCTACGAGCAGTACTTC	CASSPQRSSYEQYF
TRBV30	NA	NA	TRBJ2-2	TGTGCCTGGAGTGTAGGGGGCACCGGGGAGCTGTTTTTT	CAWSVGGTGELFF
TRBV7-3	TRBD2	NA	TRBJ2-2	TGTGCCAGCAGCTTAACCGGGGGGAACGGGGAGCTGTTTTTT	CASSLTGGNGELFF
TRBV5-4	TRBD1	NA	TRBJ2-3	TGTGCCAGCAGCCCCCGGACAGGGTTCATCACAGATACGCAGTATTTT	CASSPRTGFITDTQYF
TRBV27	NA	NA	TRBJ2-7	TGTGCCAGCAGTTTATCCGGGGATCCGGCTCGTTTGGACTTC	CASSLSGDPARLDF
TRBV27	TRBD1	NA	TRBJ1-1	TGTGCCAGCAGTTTTAATGGGGACAGGGACACTGAAGCTTTCTTT	CASSFNGDRDTEAFF
TRBV19	NA	NA	TRBJ1-6	TGTGCCAGTAGACCGGCGGGGGCCTATAATTCACCCCTCCACTTT	CASRPAGAYNSPLHF
TRBV21-1	NA	NA	TRBJ1-5	TGTGCCAGCAACCAGGGACAGGGAGGCAATCAGCCCCAGCATTTT	CASNQGQGGNQPQHF
TRBV18	TRBD1	NA	TRBJ1-2	TGTGCCAGCTCACCGGACAGGGGTATAGGCTACACCTTC	CASSPDRGIGYTF
TRBV28	NA	NA	TRBJ2-2	TGTGCCAGCAGTTTATCCAGGGCGGGGACCGGGGAGCTGTTTTTT	CASSLSRAGTGELFF
TRBV18	NA	NA	TRBJ2-7	TGTGCCAGCTCACCAATACCCGGGACTCAGCACGGCGAGCAGTACTTC	CASSPIPGTQHGEQYF
TRBV7-3	NA	NA	TRBJ2-3	TGTGCCAGCAGCTTGGACAGCCCTAGCACAGATACGCAGTATTTT	CASSLDSPSTDTQYF
TRBV27	TRBD1	NA	TRBJ2-2	TGTGCCAGCAGTTTAGCGCAGGGGGTTGACACCGGGGAGCTGTTTTTT	CASSLAQGVDTGELFF
TRBV11-1	NA	few	TRBJ2-7	TGTGCCAGCAGCACGACAGGATCCTACGAGCAGTACTTC	CASSTTGSYEQYF
TRBV12-5	NA	NA	TRBJ2-3	TGTGCTAGTGGGGCCGGGACTTCGGGGATTACGCAGTATTTT	CASGAGTSGITQYF
TRBV11-3	NA	NA	TRBJ2-3	TGTGCCAGCAGCTTAGGAGGCACAGATACGCAGTATTTT	CASSLGGTDTQYF
TRBV7-2	NA	NA	TRBJ2-2	TGTGCCAGCCGCGGGGCCGCGAACACCGGGGAGCTGTTTTTT	CASRGAANTGELFF
TRBV12-3/TRBV12-4	NA	NA	TRBJ2-5	TGTGCCAGCCGGGGGGAGACCCAGTACTTC	CASRGETQYF